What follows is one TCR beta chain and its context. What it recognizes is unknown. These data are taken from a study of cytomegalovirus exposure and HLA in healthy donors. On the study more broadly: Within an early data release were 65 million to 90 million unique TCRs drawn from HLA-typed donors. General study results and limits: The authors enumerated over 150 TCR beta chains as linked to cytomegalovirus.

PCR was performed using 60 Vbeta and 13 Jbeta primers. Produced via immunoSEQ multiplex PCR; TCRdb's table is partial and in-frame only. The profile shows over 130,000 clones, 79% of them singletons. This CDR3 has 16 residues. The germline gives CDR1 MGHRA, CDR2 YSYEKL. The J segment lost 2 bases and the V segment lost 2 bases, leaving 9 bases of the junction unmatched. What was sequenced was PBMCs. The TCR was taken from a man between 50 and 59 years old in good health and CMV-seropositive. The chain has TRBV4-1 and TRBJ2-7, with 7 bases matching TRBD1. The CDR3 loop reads CASSQSPGTAAYEQYF. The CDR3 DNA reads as TGCGCCAGCAGCCAAAGCCCCGGGACAGCAGCCTACGAGCAGTACTTC.